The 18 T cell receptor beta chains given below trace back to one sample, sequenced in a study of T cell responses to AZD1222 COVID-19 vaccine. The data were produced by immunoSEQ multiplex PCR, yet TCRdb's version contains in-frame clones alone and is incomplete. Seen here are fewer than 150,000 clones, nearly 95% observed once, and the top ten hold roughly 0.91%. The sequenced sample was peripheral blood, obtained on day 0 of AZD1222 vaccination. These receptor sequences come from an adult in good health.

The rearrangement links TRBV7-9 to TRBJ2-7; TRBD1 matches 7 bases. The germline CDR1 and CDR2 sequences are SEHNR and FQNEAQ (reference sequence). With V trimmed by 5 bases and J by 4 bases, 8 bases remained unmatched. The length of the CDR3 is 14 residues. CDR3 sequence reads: CASSNGTANYEQYF. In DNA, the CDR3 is TGTGCCAGCAGCAACGGGACAGCGAATTACGAGCAGTACTTC.

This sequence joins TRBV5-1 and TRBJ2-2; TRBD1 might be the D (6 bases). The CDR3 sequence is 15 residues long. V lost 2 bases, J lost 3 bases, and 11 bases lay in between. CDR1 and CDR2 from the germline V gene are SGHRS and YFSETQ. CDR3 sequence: CASSLDRIYTGELFF. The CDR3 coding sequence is TGCGCCAGCAGCTTAGACAGGATTTACACCGGGGAGCTGTTTTTT. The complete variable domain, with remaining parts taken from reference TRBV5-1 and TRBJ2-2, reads KAGVTQTPRYLIKTRGQQVTLSCSPISGHRSVSWYQQTPGQGLQFLFEYFSETQRNKGNFPGRFSGRQFSNSRSEMNVSTLELGDSALYLCASSLDRIYTGELFFGEGSRLTVL.

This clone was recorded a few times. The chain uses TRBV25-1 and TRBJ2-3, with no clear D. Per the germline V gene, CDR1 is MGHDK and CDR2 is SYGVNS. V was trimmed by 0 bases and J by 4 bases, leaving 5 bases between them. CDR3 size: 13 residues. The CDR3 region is CASSEYAPDTQYF. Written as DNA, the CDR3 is TGTGCCAGCAGTGAATACGCCCCAGATACGCAGTATTTT.

The CDR3 sequence: CASRKPGRLGYTF. Written as DNA, the CDR3 is TGTGCCAGCAGGAAACCGGGCCGGTTAGGCTACACCTTC. The chain employs TRBV6-5 and TRBJ1-2; D is unresolved. Trimming took 6 bases from V and 8 from J, leaving 16 bases between them. The germline V gene encodes CDR1 MNHEY and CDR2 SVGAGI. This CDR3 contains 13 residues.

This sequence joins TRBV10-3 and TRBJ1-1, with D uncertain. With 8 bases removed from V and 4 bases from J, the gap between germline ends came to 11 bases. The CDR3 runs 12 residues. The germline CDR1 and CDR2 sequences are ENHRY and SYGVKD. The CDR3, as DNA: TGTGCCATCGGGTCGGGGTCCACTGAAGCTTTCTTT. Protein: CAIGSGSTEAFF.

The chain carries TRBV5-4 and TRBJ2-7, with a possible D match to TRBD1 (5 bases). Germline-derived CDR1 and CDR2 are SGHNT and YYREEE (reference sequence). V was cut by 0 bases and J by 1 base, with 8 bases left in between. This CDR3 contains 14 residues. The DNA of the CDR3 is TGTGCCAGCAGCTTGGAGGCAGGGTCCTACGAGCAGTACTTC. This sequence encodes CASSLEAGSYEQYF.

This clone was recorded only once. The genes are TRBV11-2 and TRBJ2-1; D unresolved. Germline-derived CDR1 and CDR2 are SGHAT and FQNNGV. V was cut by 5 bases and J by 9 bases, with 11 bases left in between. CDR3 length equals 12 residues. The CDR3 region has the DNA TGTGCCAGCAGCATAACCCGCCTTGAGCAGTTCTTC. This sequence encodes CASSITRLEQFF. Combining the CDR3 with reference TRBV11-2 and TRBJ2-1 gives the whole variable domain EAGVAQSPRYKIIEKRQSVAFWCNPISGHATLYWYQQILGQGPKLLIQFQNNGVVDDSQLPKDRFSAERLKGVDSTLKIQPAKLEDSAVYLCASSITRLEQFFGPGTRLTVL.

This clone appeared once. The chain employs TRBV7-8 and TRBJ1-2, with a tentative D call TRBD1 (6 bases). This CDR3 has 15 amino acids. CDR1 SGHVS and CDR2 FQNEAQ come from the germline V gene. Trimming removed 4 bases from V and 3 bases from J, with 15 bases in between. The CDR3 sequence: CASSSVTGTHYGYTF. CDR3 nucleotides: TGTGCCAGCAGCTCCGTCACAGGGACGCACTATGGCTACACCTTC.

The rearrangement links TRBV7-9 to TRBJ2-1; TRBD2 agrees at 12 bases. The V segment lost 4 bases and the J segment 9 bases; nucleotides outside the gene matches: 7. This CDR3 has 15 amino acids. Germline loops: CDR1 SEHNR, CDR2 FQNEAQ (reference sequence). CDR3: CASSSQGLAGSEQFF. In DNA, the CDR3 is TGTGCCAGCAGCTCGCAAGGACTAGCGGGGAGTGAGCAGTTCTTC.

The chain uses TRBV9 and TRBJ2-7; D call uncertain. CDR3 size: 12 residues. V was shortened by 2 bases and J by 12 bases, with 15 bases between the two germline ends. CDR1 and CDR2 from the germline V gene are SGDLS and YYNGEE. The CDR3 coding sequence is TGTGCCAGCAGCGTTAGTTGTTGGTCTCTGTACTTC. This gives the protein CASSVSCWSLYF.

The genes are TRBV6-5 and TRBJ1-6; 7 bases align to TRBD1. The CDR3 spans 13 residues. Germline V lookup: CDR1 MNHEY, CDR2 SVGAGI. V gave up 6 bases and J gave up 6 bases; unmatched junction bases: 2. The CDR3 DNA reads TGTGCCAGCAGGACAGGGTTTAATTCACCCCTCCACTTT. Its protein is CASRTGFNSPLHF.

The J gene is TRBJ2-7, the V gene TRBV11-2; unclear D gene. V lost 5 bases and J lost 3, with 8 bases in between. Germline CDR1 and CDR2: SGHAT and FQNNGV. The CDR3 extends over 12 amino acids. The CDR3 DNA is TGTGCCAGCAGCCCCCAAGGCTACGAGCAGTACTTC. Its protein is CASSPQGYEQYF. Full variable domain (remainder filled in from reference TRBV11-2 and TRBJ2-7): EAGVAQSPRYKIIEKRQSVAFWCNPISGHATLYWYQQILGQGPKLLIQFQNNGVVDDSQLPKDRFSAERLKGVDSTLKIQPAKLEDSAVYLCASSPQGYEQYFGPGTRLTVT.

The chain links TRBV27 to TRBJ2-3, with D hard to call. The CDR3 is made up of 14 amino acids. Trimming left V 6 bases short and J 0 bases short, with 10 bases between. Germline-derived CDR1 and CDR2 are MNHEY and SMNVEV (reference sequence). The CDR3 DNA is TGTGCCAGCAGGATGAGAACTAGCACAGATACGCAGTATTTT. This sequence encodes CASRMRTSTDTQYF.

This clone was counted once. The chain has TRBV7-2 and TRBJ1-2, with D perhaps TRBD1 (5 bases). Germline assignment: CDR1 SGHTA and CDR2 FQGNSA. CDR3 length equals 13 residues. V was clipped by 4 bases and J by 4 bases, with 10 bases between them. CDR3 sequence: CASSSGTVYGYTF. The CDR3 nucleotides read TGTGCCAGCAGCTCCGGGACTGTCTATGGCTACACCTTC.

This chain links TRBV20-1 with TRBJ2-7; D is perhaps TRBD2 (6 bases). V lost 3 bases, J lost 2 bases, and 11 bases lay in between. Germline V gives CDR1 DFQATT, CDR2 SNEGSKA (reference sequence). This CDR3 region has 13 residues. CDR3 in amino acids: CSASGGNAYEQYF. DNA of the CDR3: TGCAGTGCTAGTGGAGGGAACGCCTACGAGCAGTACTTC.

CDR3 protein: CASSLGATGNNEQYF. The CDR3 DNA reads as TGTGCCAGCAGCTTGGGGGCGACAGGGAATAACGAGCAGTACTTC. V gene TRBV5-6 combines with J gene TRBJ2-7; 7 positions agree with TRBD1. This CDR3 is 15 amino acids long. V lost 0 bases, J lost 5 bases, and 8 bases stayed unmatched. CDR1 and CDR2 from the germline V gene are SGHDT and YYEEEE.

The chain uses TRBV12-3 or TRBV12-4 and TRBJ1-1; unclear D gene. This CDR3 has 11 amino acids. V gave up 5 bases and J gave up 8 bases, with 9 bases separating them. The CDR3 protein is CASSRTTEAFF. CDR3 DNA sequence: TGTGCCAGCAGTCGGACGACGGAAGCTTTCTTT.

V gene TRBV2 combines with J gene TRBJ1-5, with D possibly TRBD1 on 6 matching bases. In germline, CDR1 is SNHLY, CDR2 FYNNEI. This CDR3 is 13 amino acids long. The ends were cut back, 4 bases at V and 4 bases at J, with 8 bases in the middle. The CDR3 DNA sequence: TGTGCCAGCAGTGGGACAGCAAATCAGCCCCAGCATTTT. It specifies CASSGTANQPQHF. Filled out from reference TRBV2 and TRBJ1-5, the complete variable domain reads EPEVTQTPSHQVTQMGQEVILRCVPISNHLYFYWYRQILGQKVEFLVSFYNNEISEKSEIFDDQFSVERPDGSNFTLKIRSTKLEDSAMYFCASSGTANQPQHFGDGTRLSIL.